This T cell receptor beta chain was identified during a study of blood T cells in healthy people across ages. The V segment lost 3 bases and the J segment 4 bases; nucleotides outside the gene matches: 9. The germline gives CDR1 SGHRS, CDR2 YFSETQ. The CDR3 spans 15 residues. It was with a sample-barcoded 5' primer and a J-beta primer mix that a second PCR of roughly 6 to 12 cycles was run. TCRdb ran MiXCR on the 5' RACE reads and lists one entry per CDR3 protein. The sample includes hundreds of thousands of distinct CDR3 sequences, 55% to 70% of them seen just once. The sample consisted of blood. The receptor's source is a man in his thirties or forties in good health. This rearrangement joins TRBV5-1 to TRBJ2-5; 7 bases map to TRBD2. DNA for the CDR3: TGCGCCAGCAGCTGGTACCGGGGGGAAGGAGAGACCCAGTACTTC. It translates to CASSWYRGEGETQYF.